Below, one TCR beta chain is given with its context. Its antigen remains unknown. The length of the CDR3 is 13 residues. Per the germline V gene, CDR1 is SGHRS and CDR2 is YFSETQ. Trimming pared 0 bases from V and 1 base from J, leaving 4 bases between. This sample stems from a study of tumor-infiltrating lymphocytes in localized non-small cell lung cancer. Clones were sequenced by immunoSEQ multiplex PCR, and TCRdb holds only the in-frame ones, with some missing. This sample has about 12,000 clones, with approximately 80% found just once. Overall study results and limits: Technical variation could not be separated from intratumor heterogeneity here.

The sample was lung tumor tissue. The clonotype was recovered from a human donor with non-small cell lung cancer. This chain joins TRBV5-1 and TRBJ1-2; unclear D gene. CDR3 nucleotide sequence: TGCGCCAGCAGCTTGGGGGGTAACTATGGCTACACCTTC. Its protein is CASSLGGNYGYTF.